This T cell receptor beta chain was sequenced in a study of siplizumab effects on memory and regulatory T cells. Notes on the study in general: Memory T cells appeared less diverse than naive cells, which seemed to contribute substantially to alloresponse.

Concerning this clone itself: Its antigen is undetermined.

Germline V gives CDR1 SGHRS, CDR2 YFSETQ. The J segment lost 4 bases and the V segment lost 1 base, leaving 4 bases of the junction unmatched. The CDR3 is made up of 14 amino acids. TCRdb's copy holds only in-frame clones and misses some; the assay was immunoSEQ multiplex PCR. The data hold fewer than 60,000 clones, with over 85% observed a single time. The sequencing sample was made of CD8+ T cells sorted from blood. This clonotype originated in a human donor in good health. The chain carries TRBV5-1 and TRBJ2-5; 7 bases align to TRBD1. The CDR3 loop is CASSLPSGGETQYF. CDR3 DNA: TGCGCCAGCAGCTTGCCCTCAGGGGGAGAGACCCAGTACTTC.